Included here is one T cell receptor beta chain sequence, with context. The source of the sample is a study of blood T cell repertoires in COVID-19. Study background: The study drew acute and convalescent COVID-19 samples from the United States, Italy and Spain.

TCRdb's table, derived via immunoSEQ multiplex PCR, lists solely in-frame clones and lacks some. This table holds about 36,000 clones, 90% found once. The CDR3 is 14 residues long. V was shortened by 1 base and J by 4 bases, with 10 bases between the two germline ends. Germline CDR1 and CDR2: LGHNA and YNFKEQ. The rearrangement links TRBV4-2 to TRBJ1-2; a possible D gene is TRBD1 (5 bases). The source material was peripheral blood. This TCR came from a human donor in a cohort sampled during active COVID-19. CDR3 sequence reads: CASSQVGQTYGYTF. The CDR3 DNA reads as TGTGCCAGCAGCCAAGTGGGGCAGACCTATGGCTACACCTTC.